A selection of T cell receptor beta chains follows, all from one sample in a study of blood T cell repertoires in COVID-19. Sequencing was performed with immunoSEQ multiplex PCR; in TCRdb, only in-frame clones are kept and a portion is missing. The sample holds about 250,000 clones; 80% to 90% are singletons and the top ten take 8.8%. Sequences were obtained from PBMCs or T cells enriched from blood (not recorded which). Receptor source: a man between 40 and 49 years old who had recovered from COVID-19. The CDR3 runs from the conserved cysteine through the conserved F or W. The D gene is left open where the match is weak. The size field is filled for only some rows; it gives once, few, many or a size class.

v_call,j_call,d_call,clone_size,cdr3_aa,cdr3_nt
TRBV27,TRBJ2-1,-,-,CASGSGGKQFF,TGTGCCAGCGGGTCTGGGGGGAAGCAGTTCTTC
TRBV19,TRBJ2-1,TRBD2,once,CASSIGSSGRVTNEQFF,TGTGCCAGTAGTATAGGATCGTCCGGGAGGGTTACAAATGAGCAGTTCTTC
TRBV19,TRBJ2-5,-,-,CASSSGNQETQYF,TGTGCCAGTAGTTCGGGGAACCAAGAGACCCAGTACTTC
TRBV3-1/TRBV3-2,TRBJ2-5,TRBD2,once,CASSQSRTSGQETQYF,TGTGCCAGCAGCCAATCCCGGACTAGCGGGCAAGAGACCCAGTACTTC
TRBV7-7,TRBJ2-1,-,-,CASSLFVGSGFDNEQFF,TGTGCCAGCAGCCTTTTCGTGGGAAGCGGATTCGATAATGAGCAGTTCTTC
TRBV9,TRBJ1-1,TRBD1,-,CASSVAVQGATEAFF,TGTGCCAGCAGCGTAGCCGTCCAGGGGGCCACTGAAGCTTTCTTT
TRBV4-3,TRBJ2-7,-,-,CASSQDLNQDEQYF,TGCGCCAGCAGCCAAGATCTAAACCAGGACGAGCAGTACTTC
TRBV7-3,TRBJ2-2,-,-,CASSSSRGQRNTGELFF,TGTGCCAGCAGCTCTAGCCGAGGACAGAGGAACACCGGGGAGCTGTTTTTT
TRBV6-6,TRBJ2-7,-,once,CASSPQVVTYEQYF,TGTGCCAGCAGTCCCCAGGTGGTAACCTACGAGCAGTACTTC
TRBV27,TRBJ1-2,-,-,CASRGHVGYTF,TGTGCCAGCAGGGGACATGTGGGCTACACCTTC
TRBV7-6,TRBJ1-1,-,-,CASSWPNTEAFF,TGTGCCAGCAGCTGGCCGAACACTGAAGCTTTCTTT
TRBV6-5,TRBJ1-4,-,-,CASRDVGGEKLFF,TGTGCCAGCAGGGACGTTGGAGGAGAAAAACTGTTTTTT
TRBV28,TRBJ1-2,-,-,CASSNRDRIYGYTF,TGTGCCAGCAGCAATCGCGACAGGATCTATGGCTACACCTTC
TRBV19,TRBJ1-3,-,-,CASSISSSGNTIYF,TGTGCCAGTAGTATATCCTCCTCTGGAAACACCATATATTTT
TRBV28,TRBJ2-7,-,-,CASSSLAGRTYEQYF,TGTGCCAGCAGTTCCCTGGCAGGCCGAACCTACGAGCAGTACTTC
TRBV9,TRBJ2-5,TRBD2,-,CASSVAAGGLETQYF,TGTGCCAGCAGCGTGGCGGCGGGAGGGTTAGAGACCCAGTACTTC
TRBV28,TRBJ1-1,-,-,CASMTSPITEAFF,TGTGCCAGCATGACAAGCCCGATCACTGAAGCTTTCTTT
TRBV6-6,TRBJ2-3,TRBD2,-,CASSRLAGGPGDTQYF,TGTGCCAGCAGTCGATTAGCGGGGGGGCCTGGAGATACGCAGTATTTT
TRBV11-2,TRBJ1-4,-,-,CASSTNRVGLEATNEKLFF,TGTGCCAGCAGCACAAACAGGGTGGGCCTCGAGGCAACTAATGAAAAACTGTTTTTT
TRBV19,TRBJ2-7,-,-,CASSWQGGHEQYF,TGTGCCAGTAGTTGGCAGGGGGGACACGAGCAGTACTTC
TRBV11-2,TRBJ2-1,-,-,CASSLMAGFYNEQFF,TGTGCCAGCAGCTTAATGGCGGGGTTTTACAATGAGCAGTTCTTC
TRBV10-3,TRBJ2-7,-,once,CAISESGRGVHEQYF,TGTGCCATCAGTGAGTCGGGCAGGGGAGTCCACGAGCAGTACTTC
TRBV11-2,TRBJ2-6,-,-,CASSLELEGSGANVLTF,TGTGCCAGCAGCTTAGAATTGGAGGGCTCTGGGGCCAACGTCCTGACTTTC
TRBV5-1,TRBJ1-2,TRBD1,-,CASSGGTGALGYTF,TGCGCCAGCAGCGGGGGGACAGGGGCCCTTGGCTACACCTTC
TRBV19,TRBJ2-6,-,-,CASRYFASSGANVLTF,TGTGCCAGTCGGTATTTTGCTAGCTCTGGGGCCAACGTCCTGACTTTC
TRBV7-9,TRBJ1-4,TRBD1,few,CASSFRDRNEKLFF,TGTGCCAGCAGCTTCCGGGACAGGAATGAAAAACTGTTTTTT
TRBV7-3,TRBJ1-3,-,once,CASSLNSPDSGNTIYF,TGTGCCAGCAGCTTAAACAGTCCAGACTCTGGAAACACCATATATTTT
TRBV30,TRBJ1-2,-,-,CAWINEEVGYGYTF,TGTGCCTGGATAAATGAGGAGGTGGGGTATGGCTACACCTTC
TRBV18,TRBJ2-3,TRBD1,-,CASSRDRVNADTQYF,TGTGCCAGCTCACGAGACAGGGTAAATGCAGATACGCAGTATTTT
TRBV12-3/TRBV12-4,TRBJ2-3,-,-,CASTLGRFDTQYF,TGTGCCAGCACCCTGGGGCGGTTTGATACGCAGTATTTT
TRBV28,TRBJ2-1,TRBD1,-,CASSLGGTGGYNEQFF,TGTGCCAGCAGTTTAGGGGGGACAGGGGGCTACAATGAGCAGTTCTTC
TRBV25-1,TRBJ2-2,TRBD1,-,CASSDGQGVYGELFF,TGTGCCAGCAGTGACGGCCAGGGGGTATACGGGGAGCTGTTTTTT
TRBV6-5,TRBJ2-7,-,-,CASSYEAVSYEQYF,TGTGCCAGCAGTTACGAGGCAGTTTCCTACGAGCAGTACTTC
TRBV11-2,TRBJ2-5,-,-,CASSWGRDQYF,TGTGCCAGCAGCTGGGGCCGAGACCAGTACTTC
TRBV7-3,TRBJ1-5,-,once,CASSPGEDQPQHF,TGTGCCAGCAGCCCGGGTGAAGATCAGCCCCAGCATTTT
TRBV7-6,TRBJ1-5,-,-,CASSPSPGNQPQHF,TGTGCCAGCAGCCCCAGCCCGGGTAATCAGCCCCAGCATTTT
TRBV13,TRBJ2-7,TRBD2,-,CASSPPQGGVSYEQYF,TGTGCCAGCAGCCCGCCGCAGGGAGGGGTCTCCTACGAGCAGTACTTC
TRBV5-1,TRBJ1-4,TRBD1,-,CASSRDTGGTNEKLFF,TGCGCCAGCAGCCGCGATACAGGGGGAACTAATGAAAAACTGTTTTTT
TRBV27,TRBJ1-2,TRBD1,-,CASSLWGTGARHNYGYTF,TGTGCCAGCAGTTTATGGGGGACAGGGGCCCGCCACAATTATGGCTACACCTTC
TRBV11-2,TRBJ2-2,-,-,CASSPLANTGELFF,TGTGCCAGCAGCCCACTAGCGAACACCGGGGAGCTGTTTTTT
TRBV4-3,TRBJ2-7,-,-,CASSQMRDSFYEQYF,TGCGCCAGCAGCCAGATGCGGGACAGCTTCTACGAGCAGTACTTC
TRBV7-9,TRBJ1-4,-,once,CASSSDRLSEKLFF,TGTGCCAGCAGCAGTGACAGGCTCTCGGAGAAACTGTTTTTT
TRBV15,TRBJ1-2,-,few,CATSRDRGRGVHYGYTF,TGTGCCACCAGCAGAGATCGTGGCAGGGGAGTCCACTATGGCTACACCTTC
TRBV11-3,TRBJ1-4,-,-,CASSLGGRAGEKLFF,TGTGCCAGCAGCTTAGGGGGCAGGGCCGGTGAAAAACTGTTTTTT
TRBV5-1,TRBJ2-7,-,-,CASSLAPQTTVISEQYF,TGCGCCAGCAGCTTGGCCCCCCAAACGACTGTTATCTCCGAGCAGTACTTC
TRBV19,TRBJ2-1,TRBD2,-,CASSLTSDPGWGGEQFF,TGTGCCAGTAGTCTAACTAGCGACCCAGGCTGGGGGGGTGAGCAGTTCTTC
TRBV9,TRBJ1-2,TRBD1,-,CASSSSGTGGYTF,TGTGCCAGCAGCTCCTCCGGGACAGGGGGCTACACCTTC
TRBV2,TRBJ1-2,TRBD1,-,CASTPGQGPLGGYTF,TGTGCCAGCACCCCCGGACAGGGGCCCCTGGGAGGCTACACCTTC
TRBV27,TRBJ2-3,TRBD1,-,CASSLYVDRVDTQYF,TGTGCCAGCAGTTTATATGTCGACAGGGTAGATACGCAGTATTTT
TRBV6-5,TRBJ1-1,-,-,CASSQFRNTEAFF,TGTGCCAGCAGTCAATTTAGAAACACTGAAGCTTTCTTT
TRBV6-6,TRBJ1-2,-,-,CASSGGGRLEGYTF,TGTGCCAGCAGTGGCGGCGGCCGGCTCGAAGGCTACACCTTC
TRBV5-1,TRBJ1-1,-,once,CASSLIPRANTEAFF,TGCGCCAGCAGCTTGATCCCGCGGGCGAACACTGAAGCTTTCTTT
TRBV5-4,TRBJ1-6,TRBD1,-,CASSSPGTGFGGSPLHF,TGTGCCAGCAGCAGCCCCGGGACAGGGTTCGGAGGGTCACCCCTCCACTTT
TRBV7-9,TRBJ1-6,-,-,CASSLDLQDSPLHF,TGTGCCAGCAGCTTAGACCTACAGGATTCACCCCTCCACTTT
TRBV2,TRBJ2-5,TRBD2,-,CASSERLAGVGTQYF,TGTGCCAGCAGTGAAAGACTAGCGGGAGTGGGGACCCAGTACTTC
TRBV24-1,TRBJ2-7,-,-,CATSERHSYEQYF,TGTGCCACCAGTGAGCGACACAGCTACGAGCAGTACTTC
TRBV7-9,TRBJ1-2,-,-,CASSEIRASDYGYTF,TGTGCCAGCAGCGAAATCAGGGCTTCTGACTATGGCTACACCTTC
TRBV2,TRBJ2-1,TRBD2,-,CASSEGGGSYNEQFF,TGTGCCAGCAGTGAGGGCGGGGGTTCCTACAATGAGCAGTTCTTC
TRBV19,TRBJ1-1,TRBD1,-,CASSLDRVGDTEAFF,TGTGCCAGTAGTTTGGACAGGGTTGGGGACACTGAAGCTTTCTTT
TRBV27,TRBJ1-4,TRBD1,-,CASRRQGASEKLFF,TGTGCCAGCAGGCGACAGGGGGCGAGTGAAAAACTGTTTTTT